The clone carrying this T cell receptor beta chain appeared many times. The antigen is unknown. This sample was included in a study of CD8 T cells in ankylosing spondylitis. Per the germline V gene, CDR1 is ENHRY and CDR2 is SYGVKD. Trimming stripped 2 bases from V and 3 bases from J, with 12 bases between. This CDR3 is 15 amino acids long. It was by quantitative 5'-RACE with molecular barcodes that TCR beta libraries were made. TCRdb itself ran the 5' RACE reads through MiXCR, one entry per CDR3 protein. The sample consists of 200,000 to 300,000 distinct CDR3 sequences, roughly 32% of them appearing once. Study-level points and caveats: Roughly eight highly homologous variants made up a TCR beta motif that seemed to typify ankylosing spondylitis blood.

The receptor comes from a male donor with ankylosing spondylitis or in good health (not recorded which). The rearrangement joins TRBV10-3 to TRBJ2-3, with D perhaps TRBD1 (6 bases). The specimen sequenced was blood, either unsorted or a sorted T cell fraction (not recorded which). CDR3 bases: TGTGCCATCAGTGAGGGGCAGGGGAAGACAGATACGCAGTATTTT. Its protein is CAISEGQGKTDTQYF.